This T cell receptor (beta chain) was documented in a study of blood T cell repertoires in COVID-19. Study as a whole: Sample material is recorded as cDNA or gDNA derived from T cells, B-cell-depleted T cells, or PBMCs.

Study processing details: From reference gene primer amplification, estimates of nucleated cell counts were derived. TCRdb keeps only in-frame clones here, not all; method: immunoSEQ multiplex PCR. The DNA was the basis for D and trimming; V, J and clone size are from that table. The repertoire has roughly 70,000 clones, roughly 77% of them found once; the top ten carry 35%. Source material: peripheral blood. This sequence originates from a woman aged 65 to 85 with acute or convalescent COVID-19.

This CDR3 reads CASSQGSSGNREQYF. CDR3 coding DNA: TGTGCCAGCAGCCAAGGATCTAGCGGGAACCGCGAGCAGTACTTC. J is TRBJ2-7 and V is TRBV3-1 (or the pseudogene TRBV3-2); TRBD2 aligns across 9 bases. Looked up from germline, CDR1 is LGHDT and CDR2 is YNNKEL (reference sequence). V gave up 1 base and J gave up 6 bases; unmatched junction bases: 7. This CDR3 has 15 residues.